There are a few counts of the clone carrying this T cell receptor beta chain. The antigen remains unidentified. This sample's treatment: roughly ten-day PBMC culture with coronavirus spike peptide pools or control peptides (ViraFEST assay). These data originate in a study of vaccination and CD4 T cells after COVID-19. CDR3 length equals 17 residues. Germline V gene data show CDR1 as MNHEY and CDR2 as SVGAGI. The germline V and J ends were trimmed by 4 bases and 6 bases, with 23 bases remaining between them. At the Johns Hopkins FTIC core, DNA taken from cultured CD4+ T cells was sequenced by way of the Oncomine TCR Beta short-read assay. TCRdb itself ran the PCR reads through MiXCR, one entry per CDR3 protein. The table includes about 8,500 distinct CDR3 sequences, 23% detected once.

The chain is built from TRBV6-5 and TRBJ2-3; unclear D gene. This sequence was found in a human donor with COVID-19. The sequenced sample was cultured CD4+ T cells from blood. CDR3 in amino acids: CASSSHPATLRRDTQYF. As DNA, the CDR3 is TGTGCCAGCAGTTCCCACCCTGCAACTCTGAGGCGGGATACGCAGTATTTT.